This T cell receptor (beta chain) derives from a study of post-analysis software for immune sequencing data. Across the whole study: Clinical courses comprised relapsing-remitting, secondary progressive and progressive-relapsing multiple sclerosis. Study conclusions and caveats: TRBV5-6, TRBV5-1 and TRBV20-1 were among roughly 5 TRBV segments more frequent in patients than controls. Controls had significantly higher normalized Chao1 diversity than multiple sclerosis patients.

Per germline, CDR1 SQVTM and CDR2 ANQGSEA. CDR3 length: 17 amino acids. V was trimmed by 1 base and J by 3 bases, leaving 22 bases between them. With regard to this clonotype: Its matching antigen is unknown.

Unique molecular identifiers tagged the TCR beta cDNA libraries. Using its own MiXCR run on the PCR reads, TCRdb lists one record per CDR3 protein. Altogether more than 350,000 distinct CDR3 sequences are present, over 30% being singletons, with the ten largest covering around 8%. Sequencing input: blood. The receptor was isolated from a girl under 10 years old with multiple sclerosis. The chain uses TRBV29-1 and TRBJ2-7, with D possibly called TRBD1 or TRBD2 (5 bases each). For the CDR3, the DNA is TGCAGCGTTGAAGGGTTGCATAGTGAGGGGTCGCGCTACGAGCAGTACTTC. Translation gives CSVEGLHSEGSRYEQYF.